The present entry profiles one TCR beta chain with its context. CDR1 and CDR2 from the germline V gene are MGHDK and SYGVNS. V was clipped by 2 bases and J by 5 bases, with 12 bases between them. This CDR3 is built from 15 residues. The sample originates from a study of cytomegalovirus exposure and HLA in healthy donors. Produced via immunoSEQ multiplex PCR; TCRdb's table is partial and in-frame only. Of about 110,000 clones listed, over 75% were seen once; the top ten hold over 2.5%. V usage is TRBV25-1 and J usage is TRBJ1-4, with D tentatively TRBD1 (5 bases). The sample was PBMCs. The source of this sequence is a woman between 18 and 29 years old in good health and CMV-seronegative. The CDR3 DNA sequence: TGTGCCAGCAGTGAACGACATGGGGGGAATGAAAAACTGTTTTTT. Residues: CASSERHGGNEKLFF. The full variable domain, its missing parts supplied by reference TRBV25-1 and TRBJ1-4, is EADIYQTPRYLVIGTGKKITLECSQTMGHDKMYWYQQDPGMELHLIHYSYGVNSTEKGDLSSESTVSRIRTEHFPLTLESARPSHTSQYLCASSERHGGNEKLFFGSGTQLSVL.